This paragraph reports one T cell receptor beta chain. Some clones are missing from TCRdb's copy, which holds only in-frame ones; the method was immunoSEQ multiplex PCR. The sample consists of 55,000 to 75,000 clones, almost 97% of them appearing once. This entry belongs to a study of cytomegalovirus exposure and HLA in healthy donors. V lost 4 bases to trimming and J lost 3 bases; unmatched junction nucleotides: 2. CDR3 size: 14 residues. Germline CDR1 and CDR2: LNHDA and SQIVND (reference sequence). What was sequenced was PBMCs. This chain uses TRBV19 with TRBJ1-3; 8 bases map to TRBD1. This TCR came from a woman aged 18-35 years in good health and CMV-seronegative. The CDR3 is CASSTRGLGNTIYF. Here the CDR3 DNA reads TGTGCCAGTAGTACCAGGGGGCTTGGAAACACCATATATTTT. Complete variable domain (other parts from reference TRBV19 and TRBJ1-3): DGGITQSPKYLFRKEGQNVTLSCEQNLNHDAMYWYRQDPGQGLRLIYYSQIVNDFQKGDIAEGYSVSREKKESFPLTVTSAQKNPTAFYLCASSTRGLGNTIYFGEGSWLTVV.